A selection of T cell receptor beta chains follows, all from one sample in a study of cytomegalovirus exposure and HLA in healthy donors. The assay was immunoSEQ multiplex PCR, and TCRdb's table has in-frame clones only and misses some. Among about 150,000 clones listed, about 71% were seen once. Sequencing input: PBMCs. These receptors were taken from a woman aged 55-69 years in good health and CMV-seropositive. Both conserved end residues are part of each CDR3. Each record gives: J gene, D gene, clone size, V gene, CDR3 DNA, CDR3 protein. The D gene is left open where the match is weak. Clone size is shown for a subset of rows, as once, few, many or a class of expanded clone.

TRBJ1-2 . . TRBV5-4 TGTGCCAGCAGCTTGCCGCAGGGGAACTATGGCTACACCTTC CASSLPQGNYGYTF
TRBJ1-1 TRBD1 once TRBV6-5 TGTGCCAGCAGGGACAGGGAGGTAGCTTTCTTT CASRDREVAFF
TRBJ2-6 TRBD1 . TRBV6-5 TGTGCCAGCAGTTATTCGACAGGGGTTGGGGCCAACGTCCTGACTTTC CASSYSTGVGANVLTF
TRBJ2-7 TRBD1 . TRBV18 TGTGCCAGCTCACCCAAGACAGGGTACGAGCAGTACTTC CASSPKTGYEQYF
TRBJ1-3 . . TRBV2 TGTGCCAGCAGTCTACAGAGCTCTGGAAACACCATATATTTT CASSLQSSGNTIYF
TRBJ2-7 . few TRBV7-9 TGTGCCAGCAGCTTAAGCCTAGCGGAGCAGTACTTC CASSLSLAEQYF
TRBJ2-3 TRBD1 . TRBV14 TGTGCCAGCAGCCAAGGACAGGGGGGCACAGATACGCAGTATTTT CASSQGQGGTDTQYF
TRBJ2-3 TRBD2 few TRBV4-2 TGTGCCAGCAGCCACCCCCGGAAGGGGACTAGCGGGACAGATACGCAGTATTTT CASSHPRKGTSGTDTQYF
TRBJ2-3 . . TRBV19 TGTGCCAGTAGTATAGGACCTTTGCGGGGGCAGAAGGGAACAGATACGCAGTATTTT CASSIGPLRGQKGTDTQYF
TRBJ1-5 TRBD1 . TRBV10-3 TGTGCCATCAGTGAAACTCAGGGGGCTACTCAGCCCCAGCATTTT CAISETQGATQPQHF
TRBJ1-1 . few TRBV5-1 TGCGCCAGCTTATCCGGGACAACTGGTGGGAACACTGAAGCTTTCTTT CASLSGTTGGNTEAFF
TRBJ2-7 TRBD2 . TRBV10-3 TGTGCCATCAGCGGACTAGCGGGAGTCTACGAGCAGTACTTC CAISGLAGVYEQYF
TRBJ2-7 TRBD2 . TRBV6-5 TGTGCCAGCAGTTACTCCTTAGCGGGAGTCTCCTACGAGCAGTACTTC CASSYSLAGVSYEQYF
TRBJ1-1 . . TRBV5-1 TGCGCCAGCAGCTTGGACTCCCAGAACACTGAAGCTTTCTTT CASSLDSQNTEAFF
TRBJ2-3 TRBD1 . TRBV11-3 TGTGCCAGCAGCCTCGGGACAGGACCCGACACAGATACGCAGTATTTT CASSLGTGPDTDTQYF
TRBJ2-1 TRBD1 . TRBV7-6 TGTGCCAGCAGCTTACAGGGGGCGTACAATGAGCAGTTCTTC CASSLQGAYNEQFF
TRBJ1-1 . . TRBV10-1 TGCGCCAGTATGGACAACTTGAACACTGAAGCTTTCTTT CASMDNLNTEAFF
TRBJ2-5 . . TRBV7-2 TGTGCCAGCAGCTTAGGAGTGCGGGAGACCCAGTACTTC CASSLGVRETQYF